These T cell receptor beta chains were read from a single sample in a study of shared clonotypes between healthy human individuals. Generated by immunoSEQ multiplex PCR, the TCRdb table keeps only in-frame clones and is missing some. The table records 1 million to 1.2 million clones, 60% to 80% of them present only once. Sequencing used memory CD4+ T cells from PBMCs. The receptors were sampled from a man between 18 and 35 years old in good health. Some clones in this sample may be carry-over from other donors' samples. CDR3s leave out the opening cysteine and the closing phenylalanine or tryptophan. D genes are given only for firm matches. Clone sizes are given selectively: once, few, many, or a class where the clone is expanded.

V	length	D	size	J	CDR3
TRBV28	14	.	.	TRBJ2-3	ASSLPLGAVTDTQY
TRBV7-2	12	TRBD2	.	TRBJ2-7	ASSLGGRPYEQY
TRBV6-1	13	TRBD1	.	TRBJ2-3	ASSPDRGRADTQY
TRBV5-4	13	.	.	TRBJ1-6	ASSSSAPGNSPLH
TRBV7-9	13	.	.	TRBJ1-1	ASRSLRGTNTEAF
TRBV30	10	TRBD2	.	TRBJ2-7	AGGRTSREQY
TRBV21-1	13	.	.	TRBJ1-5	ASSKVGVINQPQH
TRBV7-9	10	.	.	TRBJ1-3	ASSLEQIVGY
TRBV7-9	11	.	few	TRBJ2-7	ASSPGRYYEQY
TRBV9	14	.	.	TRBJ2-3	ASSTGTPSAPNAQY
TRBV23-1	10	.	.	TRBJ1-3	ANPGGCDTIY
TRBV15	13	.	.	TRBJ2-1	ATSRDLVAAGEQF
TRBV5-8	11	TRBD1	.	TRBJ2-7	ASSLGQGLGQY
TRBV18	13	.	.	TRBJ1-5	ASSPTAPSNQPQH
TRBV4-1	16	TRBD2	once	TRBJ2-5	ASSLSPTSGTVQETQY
TRBV5-1	11	.	.	TRBJ1-1	ASSFGVYTEAF
TRBV5-4	14	TRBD1	once	TRBJ1-2	ASSLALQGAAYGYT
TRBV7-9	10	.	.	TRBJ2-5	ASSLTEETQY
TRBV5-1	13	TRBD2	.	TRBJ2-5	ASSFTSGPQETQY
TRBV21-1	12	.	.	TRBJ2-5	APPHPLALETQY
TRBV2	11	TRBD1	.	TRBJ1-5	ASSQGVRQPQH
TRBV2	12	.	few	TRBJ1-2	ASRGGSSGYGYT
TRBV7-6	15	.	.	TRBJ2-7	ASSSPGGGRMSDEQY
TRBV28	11	TRBD1	.	TRBJ1-4	ASRLDRGHGLF
TRBV5-1	11	.	.	TRBJ2-1	ASSLVPFNEQF
TRBV7-8	13	.	few	TRBJ2-2	ASSLDRADTGELF
TRBV5-4	13	.	.	TRBJ2-7	ASSPLWLAEYEQY
TRBV5-1	13	TRBD2	.	TRBJ2-7	ASSLTSGSGYEQY
TRBV7-6	11	.	.	TRBJ1-3	ASPGSSGNTIY
TRBV30	14	.	.	TRBJ1-3	AWSFSGRGPGNTIY
TRBV2	14	TRBD2	.	TRBJ2-5	ASSERVAGGRETQY